This paragraph reports one T cell receptor (beta chain). Antigen specificity is unknown. PCR employed 60 Vbeta and 13 Jbeta primers. Sequenced by immunoSEQ multiplex PCR; TCRdb stores in-frame clones only, minus some. The table lists 300,000 or so clones, roughly four fifths of them singletons. This entry belongs to a study of cytomegalovirus exposure and HLA in healthy donors. Study results and limitations: In a later analysis, DRB1 alleles had the most associated TCRs; HLA-C alleles the fewest.

The CDR3 spans 14 residues. Trimming took off 0 bases at V and 5 bases at J, with 10 bases between the two ends. From germline, CDR1 is LNHNV and CDR2 YYDKDF (reference sequence). The clonotype comes from a woman aged 40 to 50 in good health and CMV-seropositive. The chain uses TRBV15 and TRBJ2-5; D is undetermined. What was sequenced was PBMCs. The CDR3 nucleotides read TGTGCCACCAGCAGAGATCGTTCGTCGGAGACCCAGTACTTC. Its translation is CATSRDRSSETQYF. Complete variable domain (other parts from reference TRBV15 and TRBJ2-5): DAMVIQNPRYQVTQFGKPVTLSCSQTLNHNVMYWYQQKSSQAPKLLFHYYDKDFNNEADTPDNFQSRRPNTSFCFLDIRSPGLGDTAMYLCATSRDRSSETQYFGPGTRLLVL.